This T cell receptor beta chain stems from a study of T cell repertoires in cytomegalovirus infection (dated by TCRdb to 2018 to 2020). Concerning the study at large: Alongside well-studied HLA-B-restricted epitopes, the peptide stimulations were aimed at recently identified HLA-C-restricted CMV epitopes, whose presentation resists viral immunomodulation. Donor HLA type was relevant to the analysis, as public TCR beta signatures indicated carriage of CMV infection together with the matching HLA type.

Sequencing relied on an Illumina HiSeq 1500. In-frame beta chains were kept once TCRdb had trimmed the public reads at Q25 with fastp and called clones with MiXCR. Under each unique CDR3 protein, matching rows form one entry showing the most common genes and DNA. The sample profile shows roughly 500,000 distinct CDR3 sequences; approximately 46% of them were found once. About 41% of the sample belongs to the ten largest clones. The investigation overall reported the following: The ex vivo response was dominated by HLA-C-restricted CMV-specific TCR beta clonotypes, which also provided the single most frequent clonotype in two of eight donors. Carriers of CMV infection plus the relevant HLA type were discriminated by the cumulative frequency of public TCR beta family members in the study cohort and in an independent roughly 340-donor cohort.

Concerning this clonotype itself: It lacks a known antigen. Base qualities are not at hand, and no much larger clone is one base apart.

The intended sense of this specimen's treatment or condition label: in vitro stimulation with specific CMV peptide epitopes to enrich CMV-specific T cells. The source of this sequence is a human donor in good health (CMV status not recorded). Some clones in this sample may be carry-over from other donors' samples. The sequenced sample was cultured PBMCs, obtained from culture after CMV antigen stimulation.

The CDR3: CASRGGGSTYTQYF. The nucleotide sequence is TGTGCCAGCAGGGGCGGGGGATCCACCTATACGCAGTATTTT. Recombination connected TRBV6-5 to TRBJ2-3; 7 central bases correspond to TRBD2. Clipping removes 6 bases from V and 7 bases from J, with 10 as the unmatched junction base count. Including cysteine and phenylalanine, the CDR3 has 14 amino acids. The kept DNA is CDR3 alone, 42 bases in frame from the first base. CDR1 and CDR2 were assigned from the germline V gene as MNHEY and SVGAGI.